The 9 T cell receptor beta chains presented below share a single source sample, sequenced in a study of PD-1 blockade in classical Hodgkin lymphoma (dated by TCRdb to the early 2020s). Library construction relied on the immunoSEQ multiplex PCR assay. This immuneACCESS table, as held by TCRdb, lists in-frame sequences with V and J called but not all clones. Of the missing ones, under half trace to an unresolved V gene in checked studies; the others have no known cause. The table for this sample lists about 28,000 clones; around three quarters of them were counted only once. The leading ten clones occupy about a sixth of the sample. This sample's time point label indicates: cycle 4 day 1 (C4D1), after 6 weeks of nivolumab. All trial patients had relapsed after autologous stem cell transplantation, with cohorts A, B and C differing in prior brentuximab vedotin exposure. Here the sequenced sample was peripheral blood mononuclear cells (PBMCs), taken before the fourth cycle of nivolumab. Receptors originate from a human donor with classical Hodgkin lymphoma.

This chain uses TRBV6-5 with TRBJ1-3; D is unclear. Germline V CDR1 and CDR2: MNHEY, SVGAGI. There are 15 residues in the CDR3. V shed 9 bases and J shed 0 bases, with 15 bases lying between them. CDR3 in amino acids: CASQSHQSSGNTIYF. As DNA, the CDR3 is TGTGCCAGTCAATCACACCAATCCTCTGGAAACACCATATATTTT.

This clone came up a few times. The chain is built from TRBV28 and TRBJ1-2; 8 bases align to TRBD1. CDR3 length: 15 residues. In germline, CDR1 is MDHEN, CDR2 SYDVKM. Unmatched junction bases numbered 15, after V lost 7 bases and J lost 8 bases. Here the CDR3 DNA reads TGTGCCAGCAACCCAGGCGGGCAGGGGGCGTTCGGCTACACCTTC. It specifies CASNPGGQGAFGYTF.

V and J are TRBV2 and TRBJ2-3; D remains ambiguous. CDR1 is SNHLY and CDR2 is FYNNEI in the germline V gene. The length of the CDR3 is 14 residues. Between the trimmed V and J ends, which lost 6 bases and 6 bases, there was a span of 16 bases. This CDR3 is CASSARLKHDTQYF. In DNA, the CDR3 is TGTGCCAGCAGCGCAAGACTGAAGCACGATACGCAGTATTTT.

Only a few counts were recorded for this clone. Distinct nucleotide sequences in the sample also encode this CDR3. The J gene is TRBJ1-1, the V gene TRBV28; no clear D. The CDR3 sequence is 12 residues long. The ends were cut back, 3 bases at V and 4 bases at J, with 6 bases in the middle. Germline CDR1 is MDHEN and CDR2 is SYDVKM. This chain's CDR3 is CASSFRGTEAFF. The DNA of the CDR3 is TGTGCCAGCAGTTTCAGAGGCACTGAAGCTTTCTTT.

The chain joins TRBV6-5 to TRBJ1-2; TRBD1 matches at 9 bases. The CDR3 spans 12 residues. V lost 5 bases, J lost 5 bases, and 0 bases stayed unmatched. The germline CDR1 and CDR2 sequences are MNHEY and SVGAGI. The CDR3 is CASSDRGYGYTF. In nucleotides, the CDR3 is TGTGCCAGCAGTGACAGGGGGTATGGCTACACCTTC.

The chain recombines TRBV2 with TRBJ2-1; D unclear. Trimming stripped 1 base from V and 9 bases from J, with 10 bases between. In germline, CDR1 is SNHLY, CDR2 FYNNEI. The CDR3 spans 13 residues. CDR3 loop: CASSEVSLGEQFF. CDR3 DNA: TGTGCCAGCAGTGAAGTTTCGCTCGGTGAGCAGTTCTTC.

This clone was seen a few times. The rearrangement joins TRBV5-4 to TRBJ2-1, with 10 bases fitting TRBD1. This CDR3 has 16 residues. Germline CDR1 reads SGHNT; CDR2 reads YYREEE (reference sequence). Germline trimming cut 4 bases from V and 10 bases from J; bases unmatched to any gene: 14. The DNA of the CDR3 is TGTGCCAGCAGCATCCCCCGGGACAGGGGATTAGGGGAGCAGTTCTTC. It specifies CASSIPRDRGLGEQFF. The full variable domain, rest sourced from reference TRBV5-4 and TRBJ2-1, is ETGVTQSPTHLIKTRGQQVTLRCSSQSGHNTVSWYQQALGQGPQFIFQYYREEENGRGNFPPRFSGLQFPNYSSELNVNALELDDSALYLCASSIPRDRGLGEQFFGPGTRLTVL.

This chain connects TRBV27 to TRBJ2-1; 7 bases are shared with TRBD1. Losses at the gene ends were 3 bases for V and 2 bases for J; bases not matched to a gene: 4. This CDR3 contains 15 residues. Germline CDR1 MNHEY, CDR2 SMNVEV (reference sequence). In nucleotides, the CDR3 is TGTGCCAGCAGTTTCTTACAGGGGCCCTACAATGAGCAGTTCTTC. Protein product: CASSFLQGPYNEQFF.

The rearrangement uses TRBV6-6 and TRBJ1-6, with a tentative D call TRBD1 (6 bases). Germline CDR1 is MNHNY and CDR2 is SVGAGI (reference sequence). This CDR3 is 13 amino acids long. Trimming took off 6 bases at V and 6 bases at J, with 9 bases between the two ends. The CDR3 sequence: CASRAGVNSPLHF. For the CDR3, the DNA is TGTGCCAGCAGAGCAGGGGTTAATTCACCCCTCCACTTT.